The clone carrying this TCR beta chain came up many times. As yet, its antigen is unknown. The sample comes from a study of identical twins. General study findings and limits: Conclusions rested on cross-sectional statistics rather than following the same donors.

The CDR3 consists of 14 residues. J was trimmed by 5 bases and V by 4 bases; bases with no gene match: 3. CDR1 is SGHRS and CDR2 is YFSETQ in the germline V gene. TCRdb ran MiXCR on the 5' RACE reads and lists one entry per CDR3 protein. The sample has roughly 280,000 distinct CDR3 sequences, roughly 10% seen once; the top ten hold 6% to 8.5%. This sample also belongs to another study, concerning yellow fever vaccine responses in identical twins.

The genes are TRBV5-1 and TRBJ2-7; 13 bases map to TRBD2. The sample was CD8+ T cells sorted from blood. The source is a woman younger than 35 in good health. In DNA form, the CDR3 reads TGCGCCAGCAGCCTCGGACTAGCGGGAGACGAGCAGTACTTC. Translation gives CASSLGLAGDEQYF.